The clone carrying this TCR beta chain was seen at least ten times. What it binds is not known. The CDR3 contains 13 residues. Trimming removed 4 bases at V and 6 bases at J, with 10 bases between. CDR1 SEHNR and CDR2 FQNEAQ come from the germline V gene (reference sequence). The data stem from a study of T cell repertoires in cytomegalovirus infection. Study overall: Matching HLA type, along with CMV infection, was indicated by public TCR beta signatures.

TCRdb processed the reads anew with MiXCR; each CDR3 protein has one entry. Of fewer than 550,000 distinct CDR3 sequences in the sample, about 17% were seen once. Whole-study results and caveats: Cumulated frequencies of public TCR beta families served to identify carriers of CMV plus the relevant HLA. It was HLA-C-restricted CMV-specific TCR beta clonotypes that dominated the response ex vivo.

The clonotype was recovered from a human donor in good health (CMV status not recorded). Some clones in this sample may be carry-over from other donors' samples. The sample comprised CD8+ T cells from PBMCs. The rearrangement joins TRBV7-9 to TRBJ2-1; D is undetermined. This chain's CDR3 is CASSSPWANEQFF. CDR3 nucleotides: TGTGCCAGCAGCTCCCCGTGGGCCAATGAGCAGTTCTTC.